This T cell receptor (beta chain) was retrieved from a study of shared clonotypes between healthy human individuals. Study at large: Each donor's CD4 naive and CD4 memory cells filled three plates apiece, CD8 naive two, and CD8 memory one. Notes on the study in general: The authors expected sequencing depth to affect clonotype sharing among donors.

Per the germline V gene, CDR1 is LNHDA and CDR2 is SQIVND (reference sequence). This CDR3 contains 15 residues. The V and J ends lost 0 bases and 6 bases respectively, with 12 bases between them. It was CD45RO-negative cells, positively selected for CCR7, that made up naive CD8 cells, with terminally differentiated effector memory CD45RA+ cells excluded. All the donors were Caucasian adults who lived in Nashville, Tennessee. On this clone: The antigen is not known.

Libraries were prepared by immunoSEQ multiplex PCR; TCRdb keeps only in-frame clonotypes and omits some of them. The repertoire holds 1.5 million to 2.5 million clones, with about 94% as singletons. Sample: naive CD8+ T cells sorted from blood. The receptor was isolated from a man aged 18-30 years in good health. V gene TRBV19 combines with J gene TRBJ2-4; no firm D call. CDR3 in DNA: TGTGCCAGTAGTATAGATCGGACCTCGGGAAACATTCAGTACTTC. It translates to CASSIDRTSGNIQYF.